Presented here are 2 T cell receptor beta chains from one specimen sequenced in a study of tumor-infiltrating lymphocytes in primary liver carcinoma (dated by TCRdb to the late 2010s). Total RNA and DNA were co-extracted from around 18-30 mg of bulk tissue with the AllPrep DNA/RNA mini kit, without cell sorting. Sequencing was performed on an Illumina HiSeq 2500. A constant-region primer and ProtoScript II reverse transcriptase were used to reverse-transcribe TCRbeta-specific cDNA from roughly 480 ng total RNA. The TCRbeta libraries were prepared through three rounds of nested multiplex PCR following a slightly modified ARM-PCR procedure. Each of the first two PCR rounds ran for 9 to 11 cycles using multiplex TRBV1-TRBV30 forward primers together with a Cbeta reverse primer. Through fastp at Q25 and MiXCR, TCRdb rebuilt clones from the public reads, retaining in-frame beta chains. Identical CDR3 proteins give one entry, which carries the most common genes and DNA. A total of approximately 120,000 distinct CDR3 sequences appear in this sample, 64% of them only once. The ten biggest clones cover more than 7% of the sample.

Sequenced: liver tumor tissue from sampling region 3. The cell subset or site label on this specimen signifies: tumor region T3, left-lateral pole. The receptors come from a woman aged 60-75 years with primary liver carcinoma and hepatitis B virus infection.

This clonotype was picked up many times. In DNA form, the CDR3 reads TGTGCCAGCAGTTACTTTCCCCCTGCTAGCGGGGGCTACAATGAGCAGTTCTTC. Translation: CASSYFPPASGGYNEQFF. The chain is built from TRBV6-5 and TRBJ2-1; 10 bases are shared with TRBD2. J gave up 3 bases and V 1 base, and 9 bases lay outside the gene matches. Germline V lookup: CDR1 MNHEY, CDR2 SVGAGI. This CDR3 spans 18 amino acids.

This clonotype was picked up a small number of times. A much more abundant neighbour one base away suggests this may be a read error. The chain uses TRBV6-2 or TRBV6-3 and TRBJ2-7, with 9 bases that match TRBD1. The CDR3 spans 14 residues. From germline, CDR1 is MNHEY and CDR2 SVGEGT. J lost 5 bases, V lost 11 bases, and 13 bases had no gene match. CDR3 nucleotide sequence: TGTGCCGGCAAACTAGGACAGGGGCTCAACGAGCAGTACTTC. This sequence encodes CAGKLGQGLNEQYF.